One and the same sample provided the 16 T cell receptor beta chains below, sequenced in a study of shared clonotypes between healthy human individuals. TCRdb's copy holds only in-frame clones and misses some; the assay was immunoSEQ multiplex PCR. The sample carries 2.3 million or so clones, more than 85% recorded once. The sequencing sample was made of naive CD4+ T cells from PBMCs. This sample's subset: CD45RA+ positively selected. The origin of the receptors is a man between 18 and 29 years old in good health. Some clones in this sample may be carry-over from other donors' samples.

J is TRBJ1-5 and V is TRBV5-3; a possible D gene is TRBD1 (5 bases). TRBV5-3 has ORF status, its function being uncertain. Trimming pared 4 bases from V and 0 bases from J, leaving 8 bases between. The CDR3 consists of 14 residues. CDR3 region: CARSIRDSNQPQHF. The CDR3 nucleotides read TGTGCCAGAAGCATCAGGGATAGCAATCAGCCCCAGCATTTT.

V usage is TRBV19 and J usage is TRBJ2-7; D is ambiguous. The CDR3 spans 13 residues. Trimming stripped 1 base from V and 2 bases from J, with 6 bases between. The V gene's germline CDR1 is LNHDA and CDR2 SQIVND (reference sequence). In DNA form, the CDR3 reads TGTGCCAGTAGTATAGTCGGAGCCTACGAGCAGTACTTC. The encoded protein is CASSIVGAYEQYF.

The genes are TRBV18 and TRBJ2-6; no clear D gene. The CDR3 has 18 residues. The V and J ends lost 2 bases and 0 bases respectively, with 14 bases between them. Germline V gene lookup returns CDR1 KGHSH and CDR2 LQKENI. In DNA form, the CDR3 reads TGTGCCAGCTCACCATCCTTCGGACGAGCCTCTGGGGCCAACGTCCTGACTTTC. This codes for CASSPSFGRASGANVLTF.

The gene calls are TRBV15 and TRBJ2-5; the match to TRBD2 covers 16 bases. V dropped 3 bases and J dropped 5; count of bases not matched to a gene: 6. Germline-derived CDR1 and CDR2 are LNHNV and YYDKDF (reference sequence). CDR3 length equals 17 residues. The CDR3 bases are TGTGCCACCAGCAGGGGGACTAGCGGGAGGGCCGAGGAGACCCAGTACTTC. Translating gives CATSRGTSGRAEETQYF.

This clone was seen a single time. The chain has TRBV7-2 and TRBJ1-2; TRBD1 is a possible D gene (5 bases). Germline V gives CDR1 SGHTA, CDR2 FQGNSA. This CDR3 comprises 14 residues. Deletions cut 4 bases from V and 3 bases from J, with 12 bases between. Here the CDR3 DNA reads TGTGCCAGCAGCTCTCACGGAGGGGACTATGGCTACACCTTC. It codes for CASSSHGGDYGYTF.

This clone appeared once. CDR3 amino acids: CASGGWNTQYF. The CDR3 coding sequence is TGTGCCAGCGGAGGGTGGAATACGCAGTATTTT. The chain has TRBV28 and TRBJ2-3; possible D gene TRBD2, 6 bases. The V gene lost 8 bases and the J gene lost 7 bases, with 10 bases spanning the gap. This CDR3 comprises 11 residues. Germline lookup yields CDR1 MDHEN and CDR2 SYDVKM.

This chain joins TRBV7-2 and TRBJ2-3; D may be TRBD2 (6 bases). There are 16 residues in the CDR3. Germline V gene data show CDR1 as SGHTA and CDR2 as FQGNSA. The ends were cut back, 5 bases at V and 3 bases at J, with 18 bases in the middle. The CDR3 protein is CASSAPGGLRTDTQYF. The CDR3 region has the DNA TGTGCCAGCAGCGCGCCCGGGGGTTTGCGGACAGATACGCAGTATTTT.

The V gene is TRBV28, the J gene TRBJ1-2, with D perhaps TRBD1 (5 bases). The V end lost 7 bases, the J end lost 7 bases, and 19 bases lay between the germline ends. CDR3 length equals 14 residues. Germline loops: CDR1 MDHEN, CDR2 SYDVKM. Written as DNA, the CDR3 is TGTGCCAGCACCCAAGGGTATCCAGGGTTTGGCTACACCTTC. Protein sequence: CASTQGYPGFGYTF.

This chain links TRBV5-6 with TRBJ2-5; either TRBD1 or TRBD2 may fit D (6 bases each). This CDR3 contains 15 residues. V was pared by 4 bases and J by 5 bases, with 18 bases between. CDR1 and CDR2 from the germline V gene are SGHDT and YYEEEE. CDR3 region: CASSPSRQGRETQYF. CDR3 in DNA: TGTGCCAGCAGCCCCTCTAGGCAGGGGAGGGAGACCCAGTACTTC.

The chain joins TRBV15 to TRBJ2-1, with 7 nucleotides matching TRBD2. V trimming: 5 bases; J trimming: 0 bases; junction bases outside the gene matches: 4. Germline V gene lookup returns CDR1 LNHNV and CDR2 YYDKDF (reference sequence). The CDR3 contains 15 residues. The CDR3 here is CATSGGLYSYNEQFF. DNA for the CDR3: TGTGCCACCAGCGGGGGACTATACTCCTACAATGAGCAGTTCTTC.

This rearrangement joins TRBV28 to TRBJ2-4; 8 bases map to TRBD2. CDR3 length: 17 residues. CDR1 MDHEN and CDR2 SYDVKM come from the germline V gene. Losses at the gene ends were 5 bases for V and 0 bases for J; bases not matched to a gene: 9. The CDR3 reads CASSPLFLAGAKNIQYF. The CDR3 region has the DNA TGTGCCAGCAGTCCCCTCTTCCTAGCGGGAGCCAAAAACATTCAGTACTTC.

The CDR3 DNA follows: TGTGCCAGCAGCCCCCGTCGTGACACTGAAGCTTTCTTT. Translation: CASSPRRDTEAFF. The gene calls are TRBV7-9 and TRBJ1-1; no clear D gene. Trimming left V 5 bases short and J 3 bases short, with 10 bases between. The germline V gene has CDR1 SEHNR and CDR2 FQNEAQ (reference sequence). The CDR3 extends over 13 amino acids.

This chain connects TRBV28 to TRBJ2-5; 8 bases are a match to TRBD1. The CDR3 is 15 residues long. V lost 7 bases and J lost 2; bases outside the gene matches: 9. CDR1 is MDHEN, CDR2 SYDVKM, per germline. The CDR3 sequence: CASTSRRTGQETQYF. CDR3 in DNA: TGTGCCAGCACCTCTAGGAGGACAGGGCAAGAGACCCAGTACTTC. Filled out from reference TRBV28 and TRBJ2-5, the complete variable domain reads DVKVTQSSRYLVKRTGEKVFLECVQDMDHENMFWYRQDPGLGLRLIYFSYDVKMKEKGDIPEGYSVSREKKERFSLILESASTNQTSMYLCASTSRRTGQETQYFGPGTRLLVL.

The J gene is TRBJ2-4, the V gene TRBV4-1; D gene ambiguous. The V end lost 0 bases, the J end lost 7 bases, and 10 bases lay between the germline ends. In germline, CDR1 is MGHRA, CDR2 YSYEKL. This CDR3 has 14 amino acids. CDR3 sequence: CASSQDRRVNIQYF. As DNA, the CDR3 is TGCGCCAGCAGCCAAGATCGTCGAGTGAACATTCAGTACTTC.

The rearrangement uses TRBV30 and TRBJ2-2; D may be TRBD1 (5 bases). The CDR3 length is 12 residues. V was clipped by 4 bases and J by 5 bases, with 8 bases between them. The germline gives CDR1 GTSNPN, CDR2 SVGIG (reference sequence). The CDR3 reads CAWTQGTGELFF. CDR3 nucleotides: TGTGCCTGGACCCAGGGAACCGGGGAGCTGTTTTTT.

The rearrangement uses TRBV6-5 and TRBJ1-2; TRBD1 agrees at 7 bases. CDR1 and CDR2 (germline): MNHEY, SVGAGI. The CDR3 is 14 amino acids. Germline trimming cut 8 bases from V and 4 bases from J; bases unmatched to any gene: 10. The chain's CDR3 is CASRRDSAGYGYTF. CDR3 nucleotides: TGTGCCAGCCGACGGGACAGCGCGGGCTATGGCTACACCTTC.